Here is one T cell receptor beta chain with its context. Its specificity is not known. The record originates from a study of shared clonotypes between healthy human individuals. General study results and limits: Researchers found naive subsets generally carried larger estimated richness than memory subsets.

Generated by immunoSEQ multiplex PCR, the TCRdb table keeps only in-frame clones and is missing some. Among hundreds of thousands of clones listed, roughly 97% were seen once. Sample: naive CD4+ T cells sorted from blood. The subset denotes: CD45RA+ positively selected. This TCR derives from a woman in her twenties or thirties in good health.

DNA for the CDR3: TGCAGCGGTGCCACGAGCGCCAGGGGGATCTACAATGAGCAGTTCTTC. Residues: CSGATSARGIYNEQFF. V gene TRBV29-1 combines with J gene TRBJ2-1, with 7 nucleotides matching TRBD1. Germline V gene lookup returns CDR1 SQVTM and CDR2 ANQGSEA. The CDR3 runs to 16 residues. V lost 7 bases and J lost 3; bases outside the gene matches: 15.